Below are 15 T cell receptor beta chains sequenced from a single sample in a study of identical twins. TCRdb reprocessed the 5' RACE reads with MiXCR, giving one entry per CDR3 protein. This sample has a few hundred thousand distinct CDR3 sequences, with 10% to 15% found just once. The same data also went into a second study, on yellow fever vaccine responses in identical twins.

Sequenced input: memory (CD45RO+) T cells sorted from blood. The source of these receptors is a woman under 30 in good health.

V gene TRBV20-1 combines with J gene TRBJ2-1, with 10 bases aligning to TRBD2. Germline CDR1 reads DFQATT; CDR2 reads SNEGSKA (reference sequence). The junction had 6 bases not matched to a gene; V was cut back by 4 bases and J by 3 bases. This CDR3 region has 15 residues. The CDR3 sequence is CSANLAGAGYNEQFF. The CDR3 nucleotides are TGCAGTGCTAATCTAGCGGGAGCGGGCTACAATGAGCAGTTCTTC.

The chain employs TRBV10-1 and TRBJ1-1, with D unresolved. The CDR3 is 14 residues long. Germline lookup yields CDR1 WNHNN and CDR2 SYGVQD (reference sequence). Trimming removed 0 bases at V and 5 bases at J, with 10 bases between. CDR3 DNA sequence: TGCGCCAGCAGTGAGTCCGGGGTGGGGACTGAAGCTTTCTTT. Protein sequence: CASSESGVGTEAFF.

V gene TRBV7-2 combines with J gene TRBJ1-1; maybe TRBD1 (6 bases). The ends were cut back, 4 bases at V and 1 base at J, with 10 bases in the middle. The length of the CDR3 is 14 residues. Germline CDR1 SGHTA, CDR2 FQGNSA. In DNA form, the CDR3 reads TGTGCCAGCAGCTCCAGGGGACGGAACACTGAAGCTTTCTTT. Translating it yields CASSSRGRNTEAFF. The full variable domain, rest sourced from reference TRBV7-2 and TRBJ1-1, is GAGVSQSPSNKVTEKGKDVELRCDPISGHTALYWYRQSLGQGLEFLIYFQGNSAPDKSGLPSDRFSAERTGGSVSTLTIQRTQQEDSAVYLCASSSRGRNTEAFFGQGTRLTVV.

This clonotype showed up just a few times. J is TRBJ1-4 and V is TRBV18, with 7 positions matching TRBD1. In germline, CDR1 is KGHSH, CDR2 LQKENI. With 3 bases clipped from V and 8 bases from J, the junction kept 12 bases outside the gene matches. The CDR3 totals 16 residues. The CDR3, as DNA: TGTGCCAGCTCACCCGCGGGGACAGCCGAGGTGGAAAAACTGTTTTTT. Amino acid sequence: CASSPAGTAEVEKLFF.

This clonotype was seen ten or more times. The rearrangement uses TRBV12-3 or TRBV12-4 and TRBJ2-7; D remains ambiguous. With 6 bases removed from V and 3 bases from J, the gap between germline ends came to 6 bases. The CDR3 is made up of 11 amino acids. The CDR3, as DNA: TGTGCCAGCAGCCGAGGCTACGAGCAGTACTTC. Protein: CASSRGYEQYF.

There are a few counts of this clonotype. The CDR3 bases are TGCAGCGTTGAAGGGGGGCGCGCCGTAGATACGCAGTATTTT. Protein sequence: CSVEGGRAVDTQYF. V usage is TRBV29-1 and J usage is TRBJ2-3, with D possibly matching TRBD1 (6 bases). The germline gives CDR1 SQVTM, CDR2 ANQGSEA. This CDR3 region has 14 residues. V shed 1 base and J shed 5 bases, with 13 bases lying between them.

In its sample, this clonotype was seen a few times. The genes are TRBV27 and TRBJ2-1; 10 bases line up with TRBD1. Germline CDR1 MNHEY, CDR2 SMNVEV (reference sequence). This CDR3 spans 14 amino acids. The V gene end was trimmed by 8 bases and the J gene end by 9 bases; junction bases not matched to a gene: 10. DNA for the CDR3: TGTGCCAGCCACGGGAGACAGGGGGCGTCTGAGCAGTTCTTC. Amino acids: CASHGRQGASEQFF.

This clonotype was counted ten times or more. CDR3 sequence: CASSRASSYNEQFF. In DNA form, the CDR3 reads TGTGCCAGCTCACGGGCGAGCTCCTACAATGAGCAGTTCTTC. The genes are TRBV18 and TRBJ2-1; D call uncertain. There are 14 residues in the CDR3. Between the trimmed V and J ends, which lost 4 bases and 0 bases, there was a span of 7 bases. Germline CDR1 reads KGHSH; CDR2 reads LQKENI.

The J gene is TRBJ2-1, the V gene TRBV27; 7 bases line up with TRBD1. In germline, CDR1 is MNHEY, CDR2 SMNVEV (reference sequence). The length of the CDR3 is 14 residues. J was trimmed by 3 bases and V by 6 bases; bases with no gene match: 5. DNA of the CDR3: TGTGCCAGCAGCGGGGACAGAGTCTACAATGAGCAGTTCTTC. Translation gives CASSGDRVYNEQFF.

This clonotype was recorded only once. The DNA for the CDR3 is TGTGCCAGCAGCTCTCAGGGACCTGGCCCTCTAAAGCAGTACTTC. Its translation is CASSSQGPGPLKQYF. V and J are TRBV11-2 and TRBJ2-7; D might be TRBD1 or TRBD2, each matching 5 bases. This CDR3 has 15 residues. The germline V and J ends were trimmed by 4 bases and 8 bases, with 21 bases remaining between them. Germline CDR1 SGHAT, CDR2 FQNNGV.

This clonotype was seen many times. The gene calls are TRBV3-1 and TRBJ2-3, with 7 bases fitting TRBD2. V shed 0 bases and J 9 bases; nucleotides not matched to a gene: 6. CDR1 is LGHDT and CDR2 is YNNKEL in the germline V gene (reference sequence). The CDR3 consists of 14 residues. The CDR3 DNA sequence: TGTGCCAGCAGCCAAGATCTGGCTAGCGGCACGCAGTATTTT. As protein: CASSQDLASGTQYF.

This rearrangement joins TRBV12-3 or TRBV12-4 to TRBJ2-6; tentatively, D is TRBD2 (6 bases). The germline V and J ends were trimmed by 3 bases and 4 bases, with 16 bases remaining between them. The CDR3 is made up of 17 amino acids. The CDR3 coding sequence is TGTGCCAGCAGTTTCGGCGGGATGCAGAAAGGGGCCAACGTCCTGACTTTC. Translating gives CASSFGGMQKGANVLTF.

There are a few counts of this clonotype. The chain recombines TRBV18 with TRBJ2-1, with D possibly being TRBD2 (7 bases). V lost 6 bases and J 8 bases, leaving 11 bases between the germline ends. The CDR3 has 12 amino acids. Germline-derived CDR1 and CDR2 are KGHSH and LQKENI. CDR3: CASSPGGHEQFF. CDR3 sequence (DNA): TGTGCCAGCTCTCCGGGGGGCCATGAGCAGTTCTTC.

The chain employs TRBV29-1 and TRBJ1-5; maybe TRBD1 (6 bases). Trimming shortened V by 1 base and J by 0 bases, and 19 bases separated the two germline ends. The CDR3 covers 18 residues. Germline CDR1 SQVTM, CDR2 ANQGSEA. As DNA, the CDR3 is TGCAGCGTTGAAGTGTGGACAGTGTCGATTTATAGCAATCAGCCCCAGCATTTT. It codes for CSVEVWTVSIYSNQPQHF.

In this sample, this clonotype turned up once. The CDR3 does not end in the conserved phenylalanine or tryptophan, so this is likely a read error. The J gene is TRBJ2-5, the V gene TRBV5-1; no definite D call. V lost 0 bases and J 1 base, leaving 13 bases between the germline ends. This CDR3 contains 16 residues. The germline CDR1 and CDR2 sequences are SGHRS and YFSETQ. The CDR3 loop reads CASSLVGAALQETQYL. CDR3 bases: TGCGCCAGCAGCTTGGTTGGTGCGGCCCTCCAAGAGACCCAGTACTTA.